Listed here is a single T cell receptor beta chain. Its antigen remains unknown. The data were obtained in a study of OX40 agonist ivuxolimab in advanced cancers. Across the whole study: The patients received agonistic anti-OX40 (CD134) antibody ivuxolimab. Dosing consisted of intravenous ivuxolimab at 0.01 to 10 mg/kg every 2 weeks.

The study, taken as a whole, reports: The mean number of expanded clones was higher in CD8+ T cells than in CD4+. Doses of 0.1 to 3.0 mg/kg were accompanied by clonal expansion of CD4+ and CD8+ blood T cells by week 6.

The protocol was immunoSEQ multiplex PCR, while the TCRdb copy is restricted to in-frame clones and leaves out a portion. Of about 45,000 clones listed, about 90% are singletons. Looked up from germline, CDR1 is SGHDT and CDR2 is YYEEEE. The CDR3 consists of 13 residues. V shed 3 bases and J shed 8 bases, with 14 bases lying between them. This sequence was found in an adult with an advanced solid tumor such as melanoma, head and neck, liver or kidney cancer. The sequences come from CD4+ or CD8+ T cells sorted from blood, collected in a trial of the OX40 agonist ivuxolimab. The chain carries TRBV5-6 and TRBJ1-1, with D unclear. CDR3: CASSSEGISEAFF. The DNA of the CDR3 is TGTGCCAGCAGCTCTGAGGGTATCTCGGAAGCTTTCTTT.